One T cell receptor (beta chain) is described in this entry. Its antigen remains undetermined. No much larger clonotype is one base removed from it; base qualities were not supplied. Collaborating institutions collected whole blood in K2EDTA tubes following their own protocols. For TCRbeta analysis, collaborator samples were shipped as frozen whole blood, as isolated PBMCs, or as DNA extracted from either sample type. This record comes from a study of blood T cell repertoires in COVID-19 (dated by TCRdb to 2018 to 2020). Looking at the study overall: Samples covering the acute and convalescent phases of COVID-19 were provided by collaborators in the United States, Italy and Spain. The prospective study material was composed of cDNA or gDNA derived from T cells, B-cell-depleted T cells, or PBMCs. Subjects who had been exposed to COVID-19, were actively infected with it, or had recovered from it provided the deeply sampled blood TCRbeta repertoires that made up the dataset. A freely available public database, intended as a resource for researchers studying the immune response to SARS-CoV-2, is where the repertoires were released. The samples were drawn from the first 160 participants of the ongoing ImmuneRACE study and from 1,254 subjects provided by 6 global collaborators. Nearly every sample came with metadata listing a de-identified subject ID, COVID-19 status, age in years and sex. Where HLA class I and class II types were available, the types were taken from metadata supplied by the sample provider, not from assay-based typing. General study outcomes and caveats: Clinical and demographic metadata were provided uncurated, with the amount varying by source and participant.

TCRbeta CDR3 regions were amplified from genomic DNA by means of the immunoSEQ Assay, a bias-controlled multiplex PCR. The authors' analysis ran thus. The number of nucleated cells in each sample was estimated by amplification of reference gene primers within the assay. To quantify the absolute abundance of each unique TCRbeta CDR3 rearrangement, sequence reads were collapsed and filtered. For each sample, productive Simpson clonality was calculated as the square root of Simpson's diversity index over productive rearrangements. TCRdb obtained this table from immuneACCESS and retained in-frame rearrangements with V and J assigned. These tables miss some clones; where compared with another copy, unresolved V genes account for less than half of the shortfall, and the remainder is unexplained. V and J calls plus clone size are reproduced from that table; the DNA served to infer D and trimming. The sample records some 150,000 clones, approximately 78% of which are singletons. Under 2% of the sample belongs to the ten largest clones.

Via the germline V gene, CDR1 is SGHTA and CDR2 FQGNSA. From its cysteine to its phenylalanine, the CDR3 spans 14 amino acids. Left in the record is the CDR3 DNA by itself, 42 bases read in frame from the first base. V loses 5 bases of germline sequence and J loses 0 bases, and the interval between the two ends is 8 bases. The chain employs TRBV7-2 and TRBJ1-3, with the D gene call left open. Specimen: peripheral blood. The sequence came from an older man with acute or convalescent COVID-19. The bases read TGTGCCAGCAGCCTGACAAACTCTGGAAACACCATATATTTT. Translated, this is CASSLTNSGNTIYF.